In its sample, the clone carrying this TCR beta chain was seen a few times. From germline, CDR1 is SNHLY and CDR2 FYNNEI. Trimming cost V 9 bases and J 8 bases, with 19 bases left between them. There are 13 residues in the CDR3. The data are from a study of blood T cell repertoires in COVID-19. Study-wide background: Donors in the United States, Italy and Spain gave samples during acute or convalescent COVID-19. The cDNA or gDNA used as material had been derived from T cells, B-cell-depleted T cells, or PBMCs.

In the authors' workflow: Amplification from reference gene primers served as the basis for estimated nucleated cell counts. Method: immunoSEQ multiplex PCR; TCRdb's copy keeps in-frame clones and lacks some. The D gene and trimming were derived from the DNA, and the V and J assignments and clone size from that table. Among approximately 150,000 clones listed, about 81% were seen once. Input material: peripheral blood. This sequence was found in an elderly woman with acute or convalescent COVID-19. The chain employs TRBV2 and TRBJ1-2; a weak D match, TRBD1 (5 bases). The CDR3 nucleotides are TGTGCCAGTAAACAGGAAACTATGAAGGGCTACACCTTC. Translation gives CASKQETMKGYTF.